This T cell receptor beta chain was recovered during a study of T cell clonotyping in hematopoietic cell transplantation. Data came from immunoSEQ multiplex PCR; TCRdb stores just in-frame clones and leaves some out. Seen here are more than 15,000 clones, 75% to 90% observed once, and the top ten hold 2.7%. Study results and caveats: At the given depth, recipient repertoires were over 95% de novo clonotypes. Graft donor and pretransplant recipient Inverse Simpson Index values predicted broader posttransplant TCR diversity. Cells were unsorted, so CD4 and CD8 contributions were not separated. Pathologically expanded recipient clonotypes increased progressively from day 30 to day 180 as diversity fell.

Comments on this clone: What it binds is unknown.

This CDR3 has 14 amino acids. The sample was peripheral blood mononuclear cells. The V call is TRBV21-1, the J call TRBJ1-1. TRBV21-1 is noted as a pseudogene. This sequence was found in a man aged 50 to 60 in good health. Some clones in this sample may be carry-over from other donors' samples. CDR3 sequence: CASSLPAIGTEAFF. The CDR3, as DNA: TGTGCCAGCAGCCTGCCTGCGATCGGGACTGAAGCTTTCTTT.